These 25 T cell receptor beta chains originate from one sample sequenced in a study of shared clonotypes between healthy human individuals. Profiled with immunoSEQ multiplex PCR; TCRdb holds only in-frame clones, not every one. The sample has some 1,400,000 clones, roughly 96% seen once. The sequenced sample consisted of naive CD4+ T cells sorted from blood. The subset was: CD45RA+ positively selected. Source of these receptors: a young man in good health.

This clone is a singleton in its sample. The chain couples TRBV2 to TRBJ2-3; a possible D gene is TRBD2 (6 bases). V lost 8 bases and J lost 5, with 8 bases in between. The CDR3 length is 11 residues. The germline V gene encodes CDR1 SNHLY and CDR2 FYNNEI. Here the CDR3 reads CASGGLDTQYF. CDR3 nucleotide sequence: TGTGCCAGCGGGGGACTAGATACGCAGTATTTT.

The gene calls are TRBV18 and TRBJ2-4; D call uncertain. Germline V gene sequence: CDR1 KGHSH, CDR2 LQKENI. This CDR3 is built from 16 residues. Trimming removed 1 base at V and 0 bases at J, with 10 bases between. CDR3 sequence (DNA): TGTGCCAGCTCACCACTCCCACCACTAGCCAAAAACATTCAGTACTTC. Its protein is CASSPLPPLAKNIQYF.

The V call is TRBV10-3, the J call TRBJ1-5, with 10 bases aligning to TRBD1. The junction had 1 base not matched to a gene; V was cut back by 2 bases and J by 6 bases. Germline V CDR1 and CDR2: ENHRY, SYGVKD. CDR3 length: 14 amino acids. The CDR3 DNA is TGTGCCATCAGTGAGGGGGACAGGGGTCAGCCCCAGCATTTT. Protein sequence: CAISEGDRGQPQHF.

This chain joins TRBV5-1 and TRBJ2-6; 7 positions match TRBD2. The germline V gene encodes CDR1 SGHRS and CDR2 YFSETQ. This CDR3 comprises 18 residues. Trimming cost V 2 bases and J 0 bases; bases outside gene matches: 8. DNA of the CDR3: TGCGCCAGCAGCTTCTCTGAGCGGGGAGACTCTGGGGCCAACGTCCTGACTTTC. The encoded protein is CASSFSERGDSGANVLTF.

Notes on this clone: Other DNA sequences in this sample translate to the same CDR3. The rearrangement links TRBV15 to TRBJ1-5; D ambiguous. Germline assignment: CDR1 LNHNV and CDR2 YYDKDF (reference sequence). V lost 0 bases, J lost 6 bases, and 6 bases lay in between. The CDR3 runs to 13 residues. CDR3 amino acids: CATSRDRGQPQHF. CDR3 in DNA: TGTGCCACCAGCAGAGATCGAGGTCAGCCCCAGCATTTT.

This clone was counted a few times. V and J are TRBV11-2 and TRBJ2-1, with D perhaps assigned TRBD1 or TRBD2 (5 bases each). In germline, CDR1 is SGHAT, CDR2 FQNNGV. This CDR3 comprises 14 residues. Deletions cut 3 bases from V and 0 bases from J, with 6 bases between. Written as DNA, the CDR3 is TGTGCCAGCAGCTTTGGGGGCTCCTACAATGAGCAGTTCTTC. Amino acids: CASSFGGSYNEQFF.

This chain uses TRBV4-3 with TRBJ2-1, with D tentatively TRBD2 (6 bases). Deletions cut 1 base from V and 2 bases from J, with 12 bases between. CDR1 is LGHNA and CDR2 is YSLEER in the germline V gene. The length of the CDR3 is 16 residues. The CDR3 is CASSQVVAETYNEQFF. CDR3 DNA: TGCGCCAGCAGCCAAGTGGTAGCGGAGACCTACAATGAGCAGTTCTTC.

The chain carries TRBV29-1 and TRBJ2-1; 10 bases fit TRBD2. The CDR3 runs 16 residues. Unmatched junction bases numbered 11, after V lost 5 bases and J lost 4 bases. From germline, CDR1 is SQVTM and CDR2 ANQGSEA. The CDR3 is CSVSSSGSHVYNEQFF. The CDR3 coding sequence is TGCAGCGTTTCTTCTAGCGGGAGTCATGTTTACAATGAGCAGTTCTTC.

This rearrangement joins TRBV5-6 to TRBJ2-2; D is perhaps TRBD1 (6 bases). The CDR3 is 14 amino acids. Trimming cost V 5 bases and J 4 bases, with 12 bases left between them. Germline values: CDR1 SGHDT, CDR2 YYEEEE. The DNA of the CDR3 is TGTGCCAGCAGTCCGGGACAAGTCACCGGGGAGCTGTTTTTT. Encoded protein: CASSPGQVTGELFF.

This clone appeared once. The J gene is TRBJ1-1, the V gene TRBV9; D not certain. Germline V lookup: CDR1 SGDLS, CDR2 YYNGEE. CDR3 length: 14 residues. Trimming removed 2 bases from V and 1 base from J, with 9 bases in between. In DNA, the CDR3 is TGTGCCAGCAGCGTCCAATCTTGGAACACTGAAGCTTTCTTT. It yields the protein CASSVQSWNTEAFF.

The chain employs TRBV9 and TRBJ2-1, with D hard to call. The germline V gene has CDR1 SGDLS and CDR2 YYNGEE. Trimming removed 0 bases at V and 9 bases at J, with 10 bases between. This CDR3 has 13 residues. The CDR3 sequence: CASSVEVSVEQFF. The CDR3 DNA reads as TGTGCCAGCAGCGTAGAGGTTTCGGTTGAGCAGTTCTTC.

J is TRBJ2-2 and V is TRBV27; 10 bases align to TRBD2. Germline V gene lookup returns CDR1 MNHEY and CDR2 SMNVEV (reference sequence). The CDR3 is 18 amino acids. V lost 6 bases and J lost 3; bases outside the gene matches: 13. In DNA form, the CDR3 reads TGTGCCAGCAGGCTGCAGGGCCTAGCGGGAGCCGACACCGGGGAGCTGTTTTTT. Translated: CASRLQGLAGADTGELFF.

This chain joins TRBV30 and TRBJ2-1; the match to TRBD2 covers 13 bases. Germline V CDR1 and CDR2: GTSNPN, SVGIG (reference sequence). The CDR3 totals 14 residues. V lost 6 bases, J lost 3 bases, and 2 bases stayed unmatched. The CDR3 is CACRLAGGYNEQFF. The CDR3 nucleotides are TGTGCCTGCAGACTAGCGGGAGGCTACAATGAGCAGTTCTTC.

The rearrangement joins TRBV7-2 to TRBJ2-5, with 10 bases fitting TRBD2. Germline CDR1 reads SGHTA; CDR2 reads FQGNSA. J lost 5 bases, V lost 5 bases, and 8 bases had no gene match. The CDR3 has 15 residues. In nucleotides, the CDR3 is TGTGCCAGCAGCCCACAACTAGCGGGATTCGAGACCCAGTACTTC. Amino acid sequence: CASSPQLAGFETQYF.

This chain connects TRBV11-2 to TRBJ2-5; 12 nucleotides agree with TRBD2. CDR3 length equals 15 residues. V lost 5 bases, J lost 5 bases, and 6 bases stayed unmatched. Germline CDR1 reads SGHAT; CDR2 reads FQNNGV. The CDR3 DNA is TGTGCCAGCAGCCCTAGCGGGAGGGCCAGGGAGACCCAGTACTTC. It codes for CASSPSGRARETQYF.

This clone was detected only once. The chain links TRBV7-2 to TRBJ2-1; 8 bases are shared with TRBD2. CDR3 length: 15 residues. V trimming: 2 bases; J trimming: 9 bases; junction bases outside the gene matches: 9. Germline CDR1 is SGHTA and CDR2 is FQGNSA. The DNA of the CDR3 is TGTGCCAGCAGCTTACACGGGAGGGGAGTCGGTGAGCAGTTCTTC. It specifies CASSLHGRGVGEQFF.

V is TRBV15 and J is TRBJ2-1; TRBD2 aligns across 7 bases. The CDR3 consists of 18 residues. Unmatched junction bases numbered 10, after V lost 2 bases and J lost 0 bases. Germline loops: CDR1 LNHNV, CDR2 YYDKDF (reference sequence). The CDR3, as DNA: TGTGCCACCAGCAGACCGGGAGGCACTTCAAGCTCCTACAATGAGCAGTTCTTC. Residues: CATSRPGGTSSSYNEQFF.

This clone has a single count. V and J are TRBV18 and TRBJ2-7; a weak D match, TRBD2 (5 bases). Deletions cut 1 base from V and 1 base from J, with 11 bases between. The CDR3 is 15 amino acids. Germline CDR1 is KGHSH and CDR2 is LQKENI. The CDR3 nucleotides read TGTGCCAGCTCACCACTGGCGGGTCGGTCCTACGAGCAGTACTTC. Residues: CASSPLAGRSYEQYF.

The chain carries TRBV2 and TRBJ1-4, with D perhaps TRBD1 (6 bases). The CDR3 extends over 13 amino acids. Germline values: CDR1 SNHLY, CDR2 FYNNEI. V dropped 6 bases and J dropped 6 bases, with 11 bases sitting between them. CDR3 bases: TGTGCCAGCAGACCAGGGGTGGATGAAAAACTGTTTTTT. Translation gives CASRPGVDEKLFF.

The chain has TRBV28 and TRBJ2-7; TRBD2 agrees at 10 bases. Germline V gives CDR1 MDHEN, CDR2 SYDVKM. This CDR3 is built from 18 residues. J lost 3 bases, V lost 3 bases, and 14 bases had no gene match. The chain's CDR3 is CASSLSVRTSGRVYEQYF. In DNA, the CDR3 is TGTGCCAGCAGTTTGAGTGTGAGGACCAGCGGGAGGGTCTACGAGCAGTACTTC.

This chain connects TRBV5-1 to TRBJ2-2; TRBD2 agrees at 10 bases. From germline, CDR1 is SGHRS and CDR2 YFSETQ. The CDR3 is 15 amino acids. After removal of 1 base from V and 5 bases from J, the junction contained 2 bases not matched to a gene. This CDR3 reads CASSLTTSGTGELFF. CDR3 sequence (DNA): TGCGCCAGCAGCTTGACGACTAGCGGGACCGGGGAGCTGTTTTTT.

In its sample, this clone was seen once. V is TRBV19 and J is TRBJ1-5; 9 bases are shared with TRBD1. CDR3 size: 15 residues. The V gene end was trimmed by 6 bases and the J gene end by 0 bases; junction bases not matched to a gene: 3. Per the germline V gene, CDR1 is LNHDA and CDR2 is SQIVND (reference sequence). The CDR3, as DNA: TGTGCCAGTAGCGTGGGACAGGGTAGCAATCAGCCCCAGCATTTT. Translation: CASSVGQGSNQPQHF.

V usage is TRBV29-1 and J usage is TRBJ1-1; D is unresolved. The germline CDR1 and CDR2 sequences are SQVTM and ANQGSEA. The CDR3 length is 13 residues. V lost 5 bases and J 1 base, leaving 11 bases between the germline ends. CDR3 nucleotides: TGCAGCGTTAAGTTCTACAGGAACACTGAAGCTTTCTTT. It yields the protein CSVKFYRNTEAFF.

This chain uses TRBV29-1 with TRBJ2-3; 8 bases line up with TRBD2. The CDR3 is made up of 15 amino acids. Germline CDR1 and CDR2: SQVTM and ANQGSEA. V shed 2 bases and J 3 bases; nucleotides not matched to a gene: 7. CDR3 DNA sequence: TGCAGCGTTGAATCACTAGCGGTGGGGACAGATACGCAGTATTTT. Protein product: CSVESLAVGTDTQYF.

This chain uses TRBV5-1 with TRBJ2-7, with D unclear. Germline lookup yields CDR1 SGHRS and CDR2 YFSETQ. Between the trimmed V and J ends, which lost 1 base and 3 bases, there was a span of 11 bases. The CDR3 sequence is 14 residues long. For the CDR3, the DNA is TGCGCCAGCAGCTTGCCCACTACGAACTACGAGCAGTACTTC. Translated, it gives CASSLPTTNYEQYF.